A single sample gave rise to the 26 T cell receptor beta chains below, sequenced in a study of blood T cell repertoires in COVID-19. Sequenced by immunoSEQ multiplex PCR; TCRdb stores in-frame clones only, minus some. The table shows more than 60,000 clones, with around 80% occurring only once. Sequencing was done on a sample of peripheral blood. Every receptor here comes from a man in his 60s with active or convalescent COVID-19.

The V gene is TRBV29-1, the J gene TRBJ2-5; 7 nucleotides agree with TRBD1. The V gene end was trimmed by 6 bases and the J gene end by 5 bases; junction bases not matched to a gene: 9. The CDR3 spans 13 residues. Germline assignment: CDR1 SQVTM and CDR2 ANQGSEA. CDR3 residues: CSVSGQLKETQYF. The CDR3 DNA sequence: TGCAGCGTCTCGGGACAGTTGAAGGAGACCCAGTACTTC.

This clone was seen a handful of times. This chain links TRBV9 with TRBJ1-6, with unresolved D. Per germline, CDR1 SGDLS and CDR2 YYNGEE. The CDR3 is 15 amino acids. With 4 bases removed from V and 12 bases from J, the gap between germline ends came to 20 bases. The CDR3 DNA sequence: TGTGCCAGCAGCAGGAGCTGGCAGTTGGATGGACCCCTCCACTTT. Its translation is CASSRSWQLDGPLHF. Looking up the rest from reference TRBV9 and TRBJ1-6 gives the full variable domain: DSGVTQTPKHLITATGQRVTLRCSPRSGDLSVYWYQQSLDQGLQFLIQYYNGEERAKGNILERFSAQQFPDLHSELNLSSLELGDSALYFCASSRSWQLDGPLHFGNGTRLTVT.

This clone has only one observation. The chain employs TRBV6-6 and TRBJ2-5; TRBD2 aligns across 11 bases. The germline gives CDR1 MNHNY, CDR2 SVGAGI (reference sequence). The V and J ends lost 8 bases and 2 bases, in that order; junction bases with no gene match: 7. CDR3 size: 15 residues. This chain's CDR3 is CASAVTSGGQETQYF. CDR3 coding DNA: TGTGCCAGCGCCGTTACTAGCGGGGGACAAGAGACCCAGTACTTC.

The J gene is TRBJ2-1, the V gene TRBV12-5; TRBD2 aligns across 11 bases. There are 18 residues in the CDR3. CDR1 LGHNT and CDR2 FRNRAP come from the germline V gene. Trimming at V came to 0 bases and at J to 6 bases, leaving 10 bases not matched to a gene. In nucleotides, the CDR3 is TGTGCTAGTGGTTTGGTCCCAAGTAGCGGGGGGGCTCTCAATGAGCAGTTCTTC. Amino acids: CASGLVPSSGGALNEQFF.

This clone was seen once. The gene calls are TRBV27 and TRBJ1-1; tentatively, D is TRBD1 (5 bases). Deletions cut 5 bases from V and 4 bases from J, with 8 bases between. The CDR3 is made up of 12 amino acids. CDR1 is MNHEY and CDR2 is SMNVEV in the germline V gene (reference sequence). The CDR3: CASSLQGTEAFF. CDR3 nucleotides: TGTGCCAGCAGTCTCCAGGGCACTGAAGCTTTCTTT.

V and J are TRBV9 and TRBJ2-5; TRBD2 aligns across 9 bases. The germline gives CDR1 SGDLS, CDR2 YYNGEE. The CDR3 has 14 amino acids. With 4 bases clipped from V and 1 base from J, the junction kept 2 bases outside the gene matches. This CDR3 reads CASSSSGTQETQYF. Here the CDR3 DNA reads TGTGCCAGCAGCTCTAGCGGGACCCAAGAGACCCAGTACTTC.

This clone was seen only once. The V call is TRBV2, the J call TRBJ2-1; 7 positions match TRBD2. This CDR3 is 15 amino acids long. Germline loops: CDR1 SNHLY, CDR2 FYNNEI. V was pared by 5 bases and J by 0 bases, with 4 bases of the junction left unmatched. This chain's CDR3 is CASSPAGSSYNEQFF. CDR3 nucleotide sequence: TGTGCCAGCAGTCCAGCGGGGAGCTCCTACAATGAGCAGTTCTTC.

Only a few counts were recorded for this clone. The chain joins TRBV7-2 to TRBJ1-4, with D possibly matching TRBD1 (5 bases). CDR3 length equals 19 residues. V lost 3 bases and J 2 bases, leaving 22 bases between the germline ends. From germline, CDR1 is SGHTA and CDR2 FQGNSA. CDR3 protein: CASSFTRLRDRFTNEKLFF. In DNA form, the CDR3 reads TGTGCCAGCAGCTTTACGCGCCTCAGGGATCGTTTTACTAATGAAAAACTGTTTTTT.

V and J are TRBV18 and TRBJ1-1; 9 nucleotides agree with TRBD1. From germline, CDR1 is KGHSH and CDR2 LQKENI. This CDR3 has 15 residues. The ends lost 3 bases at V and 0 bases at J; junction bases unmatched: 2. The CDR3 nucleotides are TGTGCCAGCTCACCCGGACAGGGGATGAACACTGAAGCTTTCTTT. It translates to CASSPGQGMNTEAFF.

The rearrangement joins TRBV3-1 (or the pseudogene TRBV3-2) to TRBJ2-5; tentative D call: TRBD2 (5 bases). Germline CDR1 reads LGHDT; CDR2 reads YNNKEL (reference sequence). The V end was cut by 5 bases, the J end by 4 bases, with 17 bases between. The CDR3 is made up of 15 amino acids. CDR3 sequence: CASSSIPGSLETQYF. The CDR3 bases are TGTGCCAGCAGCTCCATCCCGGGGAGTTTAGAGACCCAGTACTTC.

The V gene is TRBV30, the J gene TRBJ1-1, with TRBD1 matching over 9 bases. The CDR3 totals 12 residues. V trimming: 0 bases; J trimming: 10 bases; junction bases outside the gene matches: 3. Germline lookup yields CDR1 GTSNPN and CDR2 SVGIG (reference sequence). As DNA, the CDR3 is TGTGCCTGGAGTGTTTCGACAGGGGGAGCTTTCTTT. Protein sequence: CAWSVSTGGAFF.

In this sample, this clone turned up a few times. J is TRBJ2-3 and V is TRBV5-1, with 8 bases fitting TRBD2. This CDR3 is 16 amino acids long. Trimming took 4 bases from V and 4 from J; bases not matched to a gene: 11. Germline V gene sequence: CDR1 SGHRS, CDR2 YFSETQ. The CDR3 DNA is TGCGCCAGCAGCCCCATTACCGGGACTAGAGCAGATACGCAGTATTTT. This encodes CASSPITGTRADTQYF. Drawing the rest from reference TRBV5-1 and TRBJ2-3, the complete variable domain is KAGVTQTPRYLIKTRGQQVTLSCSPISGHRSVSWYQQTPGQGLQFLFEYFSETQRNKGNFPGRFSGRQFSNSRSEMNVSTLELGDSALYLCASSPITGTRADTQYFGPGTRLTVL.

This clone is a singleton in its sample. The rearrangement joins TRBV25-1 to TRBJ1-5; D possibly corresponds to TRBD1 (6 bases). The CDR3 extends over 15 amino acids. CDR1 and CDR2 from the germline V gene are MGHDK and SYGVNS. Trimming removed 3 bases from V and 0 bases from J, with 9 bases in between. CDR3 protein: CASSEGTYSNQPQHF. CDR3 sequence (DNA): TGTGCCAGCAGTGAGGGGACATATAGCAATCAGCCCCAGCATTTT.

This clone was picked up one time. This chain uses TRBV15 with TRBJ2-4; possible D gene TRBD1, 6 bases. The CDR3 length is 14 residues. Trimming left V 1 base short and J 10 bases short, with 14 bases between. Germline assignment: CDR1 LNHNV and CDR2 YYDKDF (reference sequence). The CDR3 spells CATSRGDFTGIQYF. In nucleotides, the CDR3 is TGTGCCACCAGCAGAGGGGATTTCACAGGGATTCAGTACTTC. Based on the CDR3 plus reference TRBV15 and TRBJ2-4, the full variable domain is DAMVIQNPRYQVTQFGKPVTLSCSQTLNHNVMYWYQQKSSQAPKLLFHYYDKDFNNEADTPDNFQSRRPNTSFCFLDIRSPGLGDTAMYLCATSRGDFTGIQYFGAGTRLSVL.

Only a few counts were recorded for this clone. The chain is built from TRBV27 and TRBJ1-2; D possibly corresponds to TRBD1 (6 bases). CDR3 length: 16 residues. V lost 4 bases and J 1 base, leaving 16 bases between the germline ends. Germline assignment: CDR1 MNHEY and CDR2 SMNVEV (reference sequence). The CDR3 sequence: CASSYSDRLYNYGYTF. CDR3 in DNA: TGTGCCAGCAGTTATTCGGACAGATTGTATAACTATGGCTACACCTTC.

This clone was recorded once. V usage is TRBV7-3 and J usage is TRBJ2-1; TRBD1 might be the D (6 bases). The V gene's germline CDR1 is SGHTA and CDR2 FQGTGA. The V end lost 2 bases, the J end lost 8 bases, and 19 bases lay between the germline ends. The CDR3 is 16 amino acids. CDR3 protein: CASSLGTFRSLDEQFF. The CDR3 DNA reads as TGTGCCAGCAGCTTAGGGACATTTAGGAGTCTCGATGAGCAGTTCTTC.

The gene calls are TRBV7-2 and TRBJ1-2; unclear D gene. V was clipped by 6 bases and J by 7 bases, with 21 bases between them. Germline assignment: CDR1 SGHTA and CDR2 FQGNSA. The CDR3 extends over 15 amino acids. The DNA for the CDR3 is TGTGCCAGCAGTCCTCAAGAGGGTTGGTCTCGTGGCTACACCTTC. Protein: CASSPQEGWSRGYTF.

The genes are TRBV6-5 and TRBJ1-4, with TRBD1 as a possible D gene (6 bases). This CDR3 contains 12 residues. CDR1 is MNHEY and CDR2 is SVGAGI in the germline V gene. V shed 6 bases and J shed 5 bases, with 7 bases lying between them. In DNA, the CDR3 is TGTGCCAGCAGGGACAGAAATGAAAAACTGTTTTTT. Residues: CASRDRNEKLFF.

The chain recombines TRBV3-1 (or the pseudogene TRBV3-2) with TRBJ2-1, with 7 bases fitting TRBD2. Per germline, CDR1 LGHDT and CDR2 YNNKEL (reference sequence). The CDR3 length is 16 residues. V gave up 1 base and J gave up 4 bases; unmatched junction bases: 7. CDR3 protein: CASSQVSGVRYNEQFF. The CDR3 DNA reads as TGTGCCAGCAGCCAAGTAAGCGGGGTTCGATACAATGAGCAGTTCTTC.

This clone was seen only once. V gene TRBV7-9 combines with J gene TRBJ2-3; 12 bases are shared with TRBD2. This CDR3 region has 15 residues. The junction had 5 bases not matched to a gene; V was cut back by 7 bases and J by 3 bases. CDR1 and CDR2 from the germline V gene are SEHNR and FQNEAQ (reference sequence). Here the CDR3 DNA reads TGTGCCAGCACTATGCTAGCGGGGGGGACAGATACGCAGTATTTT. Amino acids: CASTMLAGGTDTQYF.

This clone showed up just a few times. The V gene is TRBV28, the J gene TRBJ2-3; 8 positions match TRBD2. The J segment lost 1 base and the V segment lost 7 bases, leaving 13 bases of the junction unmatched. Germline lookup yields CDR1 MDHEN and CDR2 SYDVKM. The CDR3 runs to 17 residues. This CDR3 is CASNQPGLGSRTDTQYF. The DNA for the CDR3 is TGTGCCAGCAATCAACCGGGACTAGGTTCTCGCACAGATACGCAGTATTTT.

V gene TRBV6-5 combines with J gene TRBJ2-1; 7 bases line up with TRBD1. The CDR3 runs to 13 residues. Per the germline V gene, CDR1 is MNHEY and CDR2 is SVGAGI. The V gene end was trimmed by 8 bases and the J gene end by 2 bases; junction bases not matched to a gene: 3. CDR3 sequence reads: CASFGQAYNEQFF. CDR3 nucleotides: TGTGCCAGCTTTGGACAGGCCTACAATGAGCAGTTCTTC.

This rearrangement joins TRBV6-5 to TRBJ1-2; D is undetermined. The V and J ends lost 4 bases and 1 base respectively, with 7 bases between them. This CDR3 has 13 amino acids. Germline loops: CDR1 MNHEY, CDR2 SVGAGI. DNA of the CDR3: TGTGCCAGCAGTTTCTACCGTAACTATGGCTACACCTTC. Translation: CASSFYRNYGYTF.

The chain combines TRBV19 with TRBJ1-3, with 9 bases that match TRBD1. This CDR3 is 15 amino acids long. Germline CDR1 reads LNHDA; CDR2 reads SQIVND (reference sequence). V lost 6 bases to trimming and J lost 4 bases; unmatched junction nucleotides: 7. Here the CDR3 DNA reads TGTGCCAGTAGACCACAGGGGGCTAGAGGAAACACCATATATTTT. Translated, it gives CASRPQGARGNTIYF.

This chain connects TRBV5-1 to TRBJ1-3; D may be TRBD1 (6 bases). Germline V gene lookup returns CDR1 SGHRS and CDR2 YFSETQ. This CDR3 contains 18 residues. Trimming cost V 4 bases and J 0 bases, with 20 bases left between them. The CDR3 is CASSVLGLGAHSGNTIYF. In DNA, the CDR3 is TGCGCCAGCAGCGTTTTAGGACTGGGGGCTCACTCTGGAAACACCATATATTTT.

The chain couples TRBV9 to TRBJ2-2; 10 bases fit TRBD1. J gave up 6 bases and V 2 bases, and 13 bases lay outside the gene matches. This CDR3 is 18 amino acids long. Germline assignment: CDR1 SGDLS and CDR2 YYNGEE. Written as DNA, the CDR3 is TGTGCCAGCAGCGTCTCCGGGACAGGGGCCTTTTCCGCCGGGGAGCTGTTTTTT. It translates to CASSVSGTGAFSAGELFF.